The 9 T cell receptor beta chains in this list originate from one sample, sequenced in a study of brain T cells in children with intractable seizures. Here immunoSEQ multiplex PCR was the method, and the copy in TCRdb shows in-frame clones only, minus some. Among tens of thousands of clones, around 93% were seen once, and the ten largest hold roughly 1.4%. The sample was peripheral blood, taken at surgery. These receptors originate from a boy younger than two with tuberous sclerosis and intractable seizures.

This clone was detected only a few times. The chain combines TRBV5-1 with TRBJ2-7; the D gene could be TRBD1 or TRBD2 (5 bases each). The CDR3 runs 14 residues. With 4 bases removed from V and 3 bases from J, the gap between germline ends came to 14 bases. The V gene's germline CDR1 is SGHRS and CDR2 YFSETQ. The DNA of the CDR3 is TGCGCCAGCAGCGATATTGGGACGGGCTACGAGCAGTACTTC. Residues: CASSDIGTGYEQYF.

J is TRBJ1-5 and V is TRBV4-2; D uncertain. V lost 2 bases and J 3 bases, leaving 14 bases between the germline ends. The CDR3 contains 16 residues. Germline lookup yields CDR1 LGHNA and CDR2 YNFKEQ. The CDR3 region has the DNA TGTGCCAGCAGCCAATATTACCTTGGTTCCAATCAGCCCCAGCATTTT. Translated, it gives CASSQYYLGSNQPQHF.

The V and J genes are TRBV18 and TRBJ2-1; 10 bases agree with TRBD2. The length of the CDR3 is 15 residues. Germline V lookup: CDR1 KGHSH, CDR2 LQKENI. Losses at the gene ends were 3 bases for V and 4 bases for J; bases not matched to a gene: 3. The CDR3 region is CASSPPGLAYNEQFF. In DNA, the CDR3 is TGTGCCAGCTCACCGCCGGGACTAGCGTACAATGAGCAGTTCTTC.

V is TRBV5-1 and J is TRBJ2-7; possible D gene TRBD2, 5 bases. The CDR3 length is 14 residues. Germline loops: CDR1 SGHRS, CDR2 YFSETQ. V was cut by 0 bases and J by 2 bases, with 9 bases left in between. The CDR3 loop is CASSLELAPYEQYF. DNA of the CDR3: TGCGCCAGCAGCTTGGAGCTAGCCCCCTACGAGCAGTACTTC.

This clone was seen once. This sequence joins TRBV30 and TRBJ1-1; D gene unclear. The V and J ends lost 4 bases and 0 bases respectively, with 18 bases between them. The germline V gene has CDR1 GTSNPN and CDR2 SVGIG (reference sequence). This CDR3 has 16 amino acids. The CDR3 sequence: CAWTDPSDGVNTEAFF. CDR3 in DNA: TGTGCCTGGACCGACCCCTCGGACGGCGTGAACACTGAAGCTTTCTTT.

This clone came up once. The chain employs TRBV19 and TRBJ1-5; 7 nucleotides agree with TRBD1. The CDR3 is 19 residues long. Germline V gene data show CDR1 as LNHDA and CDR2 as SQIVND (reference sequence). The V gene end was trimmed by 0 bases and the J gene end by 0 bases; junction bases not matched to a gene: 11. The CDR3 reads CASSIDLWGRGTSNQPQHF. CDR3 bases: TGTGCCAGTAGTATAGATCTCTGGGGCAGGGGGACTAGCAATCAGCCCCAGCATTTT.

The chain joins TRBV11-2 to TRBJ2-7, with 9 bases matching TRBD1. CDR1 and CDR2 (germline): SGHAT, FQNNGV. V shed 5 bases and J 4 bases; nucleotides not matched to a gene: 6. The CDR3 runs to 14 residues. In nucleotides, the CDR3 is TGTGCCAGCAGCGCCACAGGGGGCGAGTACGAGCAGTACTTC. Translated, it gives CASSATGGEYEQYF.

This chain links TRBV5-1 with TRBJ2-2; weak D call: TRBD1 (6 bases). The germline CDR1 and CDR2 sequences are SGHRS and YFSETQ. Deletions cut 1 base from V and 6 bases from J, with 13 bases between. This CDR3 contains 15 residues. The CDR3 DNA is TGCGCCAGCAGCTTGTGGGGCGCAGGGGCCGGGGAGCTGTTTTTT. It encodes CASSLWGAGAGELFF.

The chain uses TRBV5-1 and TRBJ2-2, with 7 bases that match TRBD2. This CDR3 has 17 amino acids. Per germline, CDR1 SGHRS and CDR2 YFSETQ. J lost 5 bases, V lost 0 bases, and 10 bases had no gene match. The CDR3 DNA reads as TGCGCCAGCAGCTTGGTCCCAGGGAGGGAGAGGACCGGGGAGCTGTTTTTT. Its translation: CASSLVPGRERTGELFF.